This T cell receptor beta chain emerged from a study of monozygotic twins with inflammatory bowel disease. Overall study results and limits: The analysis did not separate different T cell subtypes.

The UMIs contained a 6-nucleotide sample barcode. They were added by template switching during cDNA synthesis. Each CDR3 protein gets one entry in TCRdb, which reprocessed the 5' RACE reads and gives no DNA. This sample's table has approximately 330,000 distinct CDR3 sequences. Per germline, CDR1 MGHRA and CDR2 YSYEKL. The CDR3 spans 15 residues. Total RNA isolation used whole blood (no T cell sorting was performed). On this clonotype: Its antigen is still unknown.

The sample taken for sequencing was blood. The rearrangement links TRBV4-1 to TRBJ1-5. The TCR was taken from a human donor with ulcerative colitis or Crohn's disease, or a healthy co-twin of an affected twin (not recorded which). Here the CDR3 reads CASRTGALSNQPQHF.